Listed below are T cell receptor beta chains from one sample, sequenced in a study of T-cell memory formation after mild COVID-19. TCRdb fed the 5' RACE reads into MiXCR, producing one record per CDR3 protein. Counted here are about 540,000 distinct CDR3 sequences, around 20% occurring once; the ten biggest clones make up around 12%. Source material: PBMCs or a T cell subset sorted from them (not recorded which). The receptors originated from an adult woman who had mild COVID-19 (a few samples of this study predate the infection). Cell type and time point are not known. Each CDR3 is given with its conserved first and last residue. The D gene is left open where the match is weak. Part of the rows lack a size; the others show once, few, many or a class for expanded clones.

V gene: TRBV4-3; J gene: TRBJ2-1; clone size: NA; D gene: TRBD1; CDR3 DNA: TGCGCCAGCAGCCAGGATTTCGGGGACAGGGGGGATGAGCAGTTCTTC; CDR3 protein: CASSQDFGDRGDEQFF
V gene: TRBV24-1; J gene: TRBJ2-1; clone size: few; D gene: NA; CDR3 DNA: TGTGCCACAGGCGCAAGCTCCTACAATGAGCAGTTCTTC; CDR3 protein: CATGASSYNEQFF
V gene: TRBV2; J gene: TRBJ2-7; clone size: NA; D gene: TRBD1; CDR3 DNA: TGTGCCAGCAGAGGACAGGGGCGGGGCGAGCAGTACTTC; CDR3 protein: CASRGQGRGEQYF
V gene: TRBV20-1; J gene: TRBJ2-7; clone size: NA; D gene: NA; CDR3 DNA: TGCAGTGCTGATGGACAGGAGGGCGAGCAGTACTTC; CDR3 protein: CSADGQEGEQYF
V gene: TRBV20-1; J gene: TRBJ2-5; clone size: NA; D gene: TRBD1; CDR3 DNA: TGCAGTGCTGACAGGGTTGGCGAGACCCAGTACTTC; CDR3 protein: CSADRVGETQYF
V gene: TRBV10-3; J gene: TRBJ2-5; clone size: NA; D gene: TRBD1; CDR3 DNA: TGTGCCACCCGGGACAGGAGAGAGACCCAGTACTTC; CDR3 protein: CATRDRRETQYF
V gene: TRBV6-5; J gene: TRBJ1-1; clone size: few; D gene: NA; CDR3 DNA: TGTGCCAGCAGTTACTCGGGGTCCACGAGCACTGAAGCTTTCTTT; CDR3 protein: CASSYSGSTSTEAFF
V gene: TRBV11-2; J gene: TRBJ1-2; clone size: NA; D gene: TRBD1; CDR3 DNA: TGTGCCAGCAGTTCAACGGGACAGGGGGCCGAGGGCTACACCTTC; CDR3 protein: CASSSTGQGAEGYTF
V gene: TRBV7-2; J gene: TRBJ2-5; clone size: NA; D gene: TRBD1; CDR3 DNA: TGTGCCAGCAGCATCCCGACAGGGCAAGAGACCCAGTACTTC; CDR3 protein: CASSIPTGQETQYF
V gene: TRBV5-1; J gene: TRBJ2-2; clone size: NA; D gene: NA; CDR3 DNA: TGCGCCAGCAGCTTGGCAAGCGCGGGACGGACCGGGGAGCTGTTTTTT; CDR3 protein: CASSLASAGRTGELFF
V gene: TRBV6-2/TRBV6-3; J gene: TRBJ1-1; clone size: NA; D gene: NA; CDR3 DNA: TGTGCCAGCACGGAGCTCACTGAAGCTTTCTTT; CDR3 protein: CASTELTEAFF
V gene: TRBV20-1; J gene: TRBJ1-1; clone size: NA; D gene: NA; CDR3 DNA: TGCAGTGCATGCGACAGTAACACTGAAGCTTTCTTT; CDR3 protein: CSACDSNTEAFF
V gene: TRBV5-1; J gene: TRBJ2-5; clone size: few; D gene: TRBD2; CDR3 DNA: TGCGCCAGCAGCTTAGCTAGCGGGGCCAGTGGGGAGACCCAGTACTTC; CDR3 protein: CASSLASGASGETQYF
V gene: TRBV12-3/TRBV12-4; J gene: TRBJ2-3; clone size: NA; D gene: TRBD2; CDR3 DNA: TGTGCCAGCAGTTCACGAGCGGGGAGCACAGATACGCAGTATTTT; CDR3 protein: CASSSRAGSTDTQYF
V gene: TRBV20-1; J gene: TRBJ2-3; clone size: NA; D gene: NA; CDR3 DNA: TGCAGTGCTCCCCCGGGCCCGGTCTCAGGGACGCAGTATTTT; CDR3 protein: CSAPPGPVSGTQYF
V gene: TRBV6-1; J gene: TRBJ1-2; clone size: NA; D gene: TRBD1; CDR3 DNA: TGTGCCAGCGAGACAGGGACTCACTATGGCTACACCTTC; CDR3 protein: CASETGTHYGYTF
V gene: TRBV25-1; J gene: TRBJ1-2; clone size: NA; D gene: NA; CDR3 DNA: TGTGCCAGCAGTCCCCGGCAGGGATATGGCTACACCTTC; CDR3 protein: CASSPRQGYGYTF
V gene: TRBV20-1; J gene: TRBJ2-2; clone size: NA; D gene: TRBD2; CDR3 DNA: TGCAGTGCCGGTAGAGCGGGGGAGGGCACCGGGGAGCTGTTTTTT; CDR3 protein: CSAGRAGEGTGELFF
V gene: TRBV21-1; J gene: TRBJ2-6; clone size: few; D gene: NA; CDR3 DNA: TGTGCCAGCAGCAAAAGCACCGACTCTGGGGCCAACGTCCTGACTTTC; CDR3 protein: CASSKSTDSGANVLTF
V gene: TRBV7-3; J gene: TRBJ2-1; clone size: few; D gene: NA; CDR3 DNA: TGTGCCAGCAGCAGGGTGGGTTGGAGCCCCTACAATGAGCAGTTCTTC; CDR3 protein: CASSRVGWSPYNEQFF
V gene: TRBV5-1; J gene: TRBJ1-6; clone size: few; D gene: NA; CDR3 DNA: TGCGCCAGCAGCTTCGAAGGGGGACCCCTCCACTTT; CDR3 protein: CASSFEGGPLHF
V gene: TRBV13; J gene: TRBJ2-1; clone size: NA; D gene: NA; CDR3 DNA: TGTGCCAGCAGCGCTCCAGGGCCCTACAATGAGCAGTTCTTC; CDR3 protein: CASSAPGPYNEQFF
V gene: TRBV19; J gene: TRBJ1-5; clone size: NA; D gene: NA; CDR3 DNA: TGTGCCAGTAGTCCCAACGGGCCACTAAATCAGCCCCAGCATTTT; CDR3 protein: CASSPNGPLNQPQHF
V gene: TRBV7-9; J gene: TRBJ2-2; clone size: NA; D gene: NA; CDR3 DNA: TGTGCCAGCAGCTTACAGGGGTTCGGGGAGCTGTTTTTT; CDR3 protein: CASSLQGFGELFF
V gene: TRBV30; J gene: TRBJ2-7; clone size: few; D gene: TRBD2; CDR3 DNA: TGTGCCTGGAGTGTACGTAGCGGGAACGAGCAGTACTTC; CDR3 protein: CAWSVRSGNEQYF
V gene: TRBV19; J gene: TRBJ1-5; clone size: few; D gene: NA; CDR3 DNA: TGTGCCAGTAGTGAAAGAGGACAAGGCAATCAGCCCCAGCATTTT; CDR3 protein: CASSERGQGNQPQHF
V gene: TRBV5-1; J gene: TRBJ2-6; clone size: few; D gene: NA; CDR3 DNA: TGCGCCAGCAGCGGAGGGGCATCTGGGGCCAACGTCCTGACTTTC; CDR3 protein: CASSGGASGANVLTF
V gene: TRBV3-1; J gene: TRBJ2-3; clone size: NA; D gene: TRBD1; CDR3 DNA: TGTGCCAGCAGCCAAAGGACAGGGGAGGCAGATACGCAGTATTTT; CDR3 protein: CASSQRTGEADTQYF
V gene: TRBV25-1; J gene: TRBJ2-1; clone size: few; D gene: NA; CDR3 DNA: TGTGCCAGCAGTGTACTAGGGGAAGCCTACAATGAGCAGTTCTTC; CDR3 protein: CASSVLGEAYNEQFF
V gene: TRBV7-9; J gene: TRBJ2-3; clone size: NA; D gene: NA; CDR3 DNA: TGTGCCAGCAGCTCCGGGTATAGCACAGATACGCAGTATTTT; CDR3 protein: CASSSGYSTDTQYF
V gene: TRBV14; J gene: TRBJ2-5; clone size: NA; D gene: NA; CDR3 DNA: TGTGCCAGCAGCCAGTCACCACTAGAGACCCAGTACTTC; CDR3 protein: CASSQSPLETQYF
V gene: TRBV5-4; J gene: TRBJ2-2; clone size: NA; D gene: TRBD1; CDR3 DNA: TGTGCCAGCAGCCTATATACAGGGGGCCACGGGGAGCTGTTTTTT; CDR3 protein: CASSLYTGGHGELFF
V gene: TRBV7-9; J gene: TRBJ2-7; clone size: NA; D gene: TRBD2; CDR3 DNA: TGTGCCAGCAGCTCTCGCCTAGCGGGAGACGACGAGCAGTACTTC; CDR3 protein: CASSSRLAGDDEQYF
V gene: TRBV7-8; J gene: TRBJ2-2; clone size: few; D gene: TRBD1; CDR3 DNA: TGTGCCAGCGGCCCCCTCGGGACAGAGAACACCGGGGAGCTGTTTTTT; CDR3 protein: CASGPLGTENTGELFF
V gene: TRBV18; J gene: TRBJ1-1; clone size: NA; D gene: NA; CDR3 DNA: TGTGCCAGCTCACCGTACGAGTCCTCTGAAGCTTTCTTT; CDR3 protein: CASSPYESSEAFF
V gene: TRBV7-3; J gene: TRBJ2-1; clone size: few; D gene: NA; CDR3 DNA: TGTGCCAGCAGTTCGATGAATGAGCAGTTCTTC; CDR3 protein: CASSSMNEQFF
V gene: TRBV6-2/TRBV6-3; J gene: TRBJ2-1; clone size: few; D gene: NA; CDR3 DNA: TGTGCCAGCAGCCCGTACCCTAATGAGCAGTTCTTC; CDR3 protein: CASSPYPNEQFF
V gene: TRBV12-3/TRBV12-4; J gene: TRBJ2-2; clone size: NA; D gene: NA; CDR3 DNA: TGTGCCAGCAGTTTAGGCCCGGTCAGGGGGGAGCTGTTTTTT; CDR3 protein: CASSLGPVRGELFF
V gene: TRBV12-5; J gene: TRBJ2-3; clone size: NA; D gene: NA; CDR3 DNA: TGTGCTAGTGGTTTGGTAATCTCGAGGGCCGCAGATACGCAGTATTTT; CDR3 protein: CASGLVISRAADTQYF
V gene: TRBV5-1; J gene: TRBJ2-1; clone size: many; D gene: NA; CDR3 DNA: TGCGCCAGCAGCCCGGGACGGAACAATGAGCAGTTCTTC; CDR3 protein: CASSPGRNNEQFF
V gene: TRBV4-1; J gene: TRBJ1-1; clone size: NA; D gene: NA; CDR3 DNA: TGCGCCAGCAGCCAAGCTGCGGCAGAGAACACTGAAGCTTTCTTT; CDR3 protein: CASSQAAAENTEAFF
V gene: TRBV29-1; J gene: TRBJ2-1; clone size: few; D gene: TRBD1; CDR3 DNA: TGCAGCGTTGGACAGGGGGCCTCCTACAATGAGCAGTTCTTC; CDR3 protein: CSVGQGASYNEQFF
V gene: TRBV5-1; J gene: TRBJ1-1; clone size: many; D gene: NA; CDR3 DNA: TGCGCCAGCAGCGCCGACAGGAGTGAAGCTTTCTTT; CDR3 protein: CASSADRSEAFF
V gene: TRBV19; J gene: TRBJ1-4; clone size: few; D gene: NA; CDR3 DNA: TGTGCCAGTAAGAGCAGGGGCCGCTATGCAACTAATGAAAAACTGTTTTTT; CDR3 protein: CASKSRGRYATNEKLFF
V gene: TRBV27; J gene: TRBJ1-2; clone size: few; D gene: NA; CDR3 DNA: TGTGCCAGCAGTTTATCGGAACAGGGTGGCTATGGCTACACCTTC; CDR3 protein: CASSLSEQGGYGYTF
V gene: TRBV23-1; J gene: TRBJ2-5; clone size: few; D gene: NA; CDR3 DNA: TGCGCCAGCAGTCAATCTATGGGGGAGACCCAGTACTTC; CDR3 protein: CASSQSMGETQYF
V gene: TRBV12-3/TRBV12-4; J gene: TRBJ1-1; clone size: few; D gene: NA; CDR3 DNA: TGTGCCAGCAGTGGGGGGAGCACTGAAGCTTTCTTT; CDR3 protein: CASSGGSTEAFF
V gene: TRBV5-6; J gene: TRBJ2-3; clone size: few; D gene: TRBD1; CDR3 DNA: TGTGCCAGCAGCATACGGACAGGGGGATCCACAGATACGCAGTATTTT; CDR3 protein: CASSIRTGGSTDTQYF
V gene: TRBV12-3/TRBV12-4; J gene: TRBJ2-7; clone size: few; D gene: TRBD1; CDR3 DNA: TGTGCCAGCAGTTTCACAGGGGGAGAATACGAGCAGTACTTC; CDR3 protein: CASSFTGGEYEQYF
V gene: TRBV7-2; J gene: TRBJ1-2; clone size: NA; D gene: TRBD1; CDR3 DNA: TGTGCCAGCAGGGACAGGGGGCCGGATGGCTACACCTTC; CDR3 protein: CASRDRGPDGYTF
V gene: TRBV3-1; J gene: TRBJ1-5; clone size: NA; D gene: NA; CDR3 DNA: TGTGCCAGCAGCCAGGGGACGGATAGCAATCAGCCCCAGCATTTT; CDR3 protein: CASSQGTDSNQPQHF
V gene: TRBV18; J gene: TRBJ2-3; clone size: few; D gene: NA; CDR3 DNA: TGTGCCAGCTCGCCCACGGCCCACTCAGCAGATACGCAGTATTTT; CDR3 protein: CASSPTAHSADTQYF
V gene: TRBV3-1; J gene: TRBJ2-2; clone size: NA; D gene: NA; CDR3 DNA: TGTGCCAGCAGCCAAGTATCCTCTCGCACCGGGGAGCTGTTTTTT; CDR3 protein: CASSQVSSRTGELFF
V gene: TRBV20-1; J gene: TRBJ1-4; clone size: few; D gene: TRBD1; CDR3 DNA: TGCAGTGCTAGACTTCGACAGGGGGCGAATGAAAAACTGTTTTTT; CDR3 protein: CSARLRQGANEKLFF